The clone carrying this T cell receptor (beta chain) showed up just once. Its antigen is as yet unknown. These data belong to a study of vaccination effects on CD4 cells after COVID-19. Study-wide results and limits: After vaccination of healthy people, only 1 of 255 vaccine-induced clones cross-reacted with common cold coronaviruses.

Pools of viral peptides were used by the ViraFEST assay to expand antigen-specific CD4+ T cells ahead of sequencing. Cultured cells yielded isolated CD4+ T cells after 10 days. Testing of the vaccine recipients showed negative nucleocapsid antibodies and no prior SARS-CoV-2 infection. Cultures of 2 million or so PBMC per well contained 9.5 to 10 IU/ml IL-2 plus 10 ug/ml peptides. Assay used: immunoSEQ multiplex PCR; TCRdb lists only in-frame clones, some missing. The repertoire holds approximately 15,000 clones, 76% seen once, with about 25% in the top ten. This CDR3 comprises 13 residues. Germline V gene data show CDR1 as MDHEN and CDR2 as SYDVKM. Trimming left V 6 bases short and J 6 bases short, with 12 bases between.

The TCR comes from a human donor who received a COVID-19 vaccine. The sample was CD4+ T cells from PBMCs cultured with HCoV-229E spike peptides, taken before COVID-19 vaccination. V usage is TRBV28 and J usage is TRBJ1-5, with D maybe TRBD1 (5 bases). The CDR3 loop is CASSSPGGQPQHF. The CDR3 DNA sequence: TGTGCCAGCAGCAGCCCGGGGGGTCAGCCCCAGCATTTT.